These 2 T cell receptor beta chains came from one sample sequenced in a study of beta chain features in type 1 diabetes. The whole isolated RNA underwent reverse transcription, so sequencing captured expressed TCRB transcripts. Sequenced by immunoSEQ multiplex PCR; TCRdb stores in-frame clones only, minus some. The sample holds roughly 140,000 clones, about 7.1% seen once. Source material: central memory CD4+ T cells from blood. These TCRs come from a woman between 25 and 40 years old in good health.

This clone was counted between two and nine times. The chain is built from TRBV19 and TRBJ2-3; D ambiguous. Deletions cut 1 base from V and 6 bases from J, with 11 bases between. The CDR3 totals 14 residues. Germline CDR1 is LNHDA and CDR2 is SQIVND (reference sequence). Here the CDR3 reads CASSIALKTDTQYF. CDR3 DNA sequence: TGTGCCAGTAGTATAGCACTGAAAACCGATACGCAGTATTTT. Full variable domain (rest looked up from reference TRBV19 and TRBJ2-3): DGGITQSPKYLFRKEGQNVTLSCEQNLNHDAMYWYRQDPGQGLRLIYYSQIVNDFQKGDIAEGYSVSREKKESFPLTVTSAQKNPTAFYLCASSIALKTDTQYFGPGTRLTVL.

The chain recombines TRBV2 with TRBJ2-7, with 11 bases fitting TRBD2. V dropped 5 bases and J dropped 2; count of bases not matched to a gene: 5. Germline V CDR1 and CDR2: SNHLY, FYNNEI. CDR3 length: 15 residues. The CDR3 nucleotides read TGTGCCAGCAGTTCAAGACTAGCGGGGACCTACGAGCAGTACTTC. This translates into CASSSRLAGTYEQYF.